This TCR beta chain was sequenced in a study of blood T cell repertoires in COVID-19. Background on the study: From the United States, Italy and Spain came samples of acute and convalescent COVID-19. T cells, B-cell-depleted T cells, or PBMCs provided the cDNA or gDNA that served as material.

Authors' data handling: Amplification from reference gene primers served as the basis for estimated nucleated cell counts. Assay used: immunoSEQ multiplex PCR; TCRdb lists only in-frame clones, some missing. That table furnishes V, J and clone size, whereas the DNA furnished D and trimming. The sample lists fewer than 30,000 clones, approximately 92% seen once, with roughly 21% in the top ten. The CDR3 has 15 residues. V lost 3 bases, J lost 8 bases, and 3 bases stayed unmatched. In germline, CDR1 is LGHDT, CDR2 YNNKEL (reference sequence). V gene TRBV3-1 (or the pseudogene TRBV3-2) combines with J gene TRBJ2-1; 14 positions agree with TRBD2. The sequencing input was peripheral blood. The clonotype was recovered from a human donor in a cohort sampled during active COVID-19. CDR3: CASSHGLAGGHEQFF. The CDR3 coding sequence is TGTGCCAGCAGCCACGGACTAGCGGGAGGCCATGAGCAGTTCTTC.